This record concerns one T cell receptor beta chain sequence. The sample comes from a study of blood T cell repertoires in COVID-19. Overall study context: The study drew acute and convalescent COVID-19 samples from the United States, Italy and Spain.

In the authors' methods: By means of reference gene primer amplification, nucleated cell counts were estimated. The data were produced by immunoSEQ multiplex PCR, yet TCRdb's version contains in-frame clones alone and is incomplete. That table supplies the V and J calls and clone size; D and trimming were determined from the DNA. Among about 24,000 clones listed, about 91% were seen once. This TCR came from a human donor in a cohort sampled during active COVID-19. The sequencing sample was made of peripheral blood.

The CDR3 sequence: CASSKRWGGHTEAFF. The CDR3 nucleotides read TGTGCCAGTAGTAAGAGGTGGGGAGGACACACTGAAGCTTTCTTT. V gene TRBV19 combines with J gene TRBJ1-1; D is undetermined. This CDR3 comprises 15 residues. The germline V gene has CDR1 LNHDA and CDR2 SQIVND (reference sequence). Trimming removed 4 bases from V and 3 bases from J, with 15 bases in between.